What follows is one TCR beta chain and its context. Its antigen is not identified. Germline loops: CDR1 KGHSH, CDR2 LQKENI. V lost 2 bases and J lost 6, with 13 bases in between. The CDR3 length is 15 residues. This sample is part of a study of cytomegalovirus exposure and HLA in healthy donors. Study outcomes and limitations: In a later analysis, HLA-associated TCR beta chains were more clonally expanded than equally common others.

The PCR ran on 60 Vbeta and 13 Jbeta primers. This table comes from immunoSEQ multiplex PCR, and its TCRdb copy is limited to in-frame clones, with some not included. Found here are some 88,000 clones, about 69% of them singletons; the top ten hold 15% to 20%. The TCR originated in a woman under 30 in good health and CMV-seropositive. V and J are TRBV18 and TRBJ2-2, with TRBD1 as a possible D gene (5 bases). The sample taken for sequencing was PBMCs. The DNA for the CDR3 is TGTGCCAGCTCACCAGTCCCCAGCAGGGCCGGGGAGCTGTTTTTT. It translates to CASSPVPSRAGELFF.